This T cell receptor (beta chain) was sequenced in a study of T cell repertoires in cytomegalovirus infection (dated by TCRdb to about 2019). Context from the whole study: Peptide stimulations targeted recently identified HLA-C-restricted CMV epitopes, whose presentation resists viral immunomodulation, together with well-studied HLA-B-restricted epitopes. Because public TCR beta signatures pointed to carriage of CMV infection together with the matching HLA type, the HLA type of each donor mattered for the analysis. Results the study describes overall, beyond this receptor: The ex vivo response was dominated by HLA-C-restricted CMV-specific TCR beta clonotypes, which also provided the single most frequent clonotype in two of eight donors. Carriers of CMV infection plus the relevant HLA type were discriminated by the cumulative frequency of public TCR beta family members in the study cohort and in an independent roughly 350-donor cohort.

Sequenced on an Illumina HiSeq 1500. TCRdb handled the public reads itself, with Q25 trimming in fastp and clone calling in MiXCR, and kept productive beta chains. Here each entry gathers all rows of one CDR3 protein and keeps the most common genes and DNA. The sample yields approximately 600,000 distinct CDR3 sequences; about 40% were counted once. The ten biggest clones cover over 45% of the sample. Reading the germline V gene gives CDR1 MNHNS and CDR2 SASEGT. A distance of 22 bases separates the germline ends of V and J, which lose 6 bases and 8 bases respectively. The CDR3, from cysteine to phenylalanine, totals 16 residues. CDR3 DNA only is kept here, 48 bases in frame from base 1. The treatment or condition label corresponds to: in vitro stimulation with specific CMV peptide epitopes to enrich CMV-specific T cells. With regard to this clonotype: What antigen it recognizes has not been identified. No base quality information exists; no much larger clone differs at one position.

The receptor chain draws on TRBV6-1 and TRBJ1-4; a weak D assignment points to TRBD1 (5 bases agree). The clonotype comes from a human donor in good health (CMV status not recorded). Some clones in this sample may be carry-over from other donors' samples. The sequencing used cultured PBMCs, collected from culture after CMV antigen stimulation. The CDR3 is CASSGGGGLTLEKLFF. The base sequence is TGTGCCAGCAGCGGCGGCGGGGGTCTCACGTTGGAAAAACTGTTTTTT.